Following are 31 T cell receptor beta chains from one sample sequenced in a study of T cells in Graves' hyperthyroidism and ophthalmopathy. Authors of the study amplified TCR beta CDR3 regions from RNA transcripts. TCR CDR3 regions were first amplified by RT-PCR with HTBI primers. Each CDR3 protein is one row after TCRdb ran MiXCR on the multiplex PCR reads. The table lists about 570,000 distinct CDR3 sequences, approximately 44% of them singletons. The sequenced sample was peripheral blood or thyroid tissue (not recorded which). These receptors all come from an adult woman with Graves' disease, either hyperthyroidism or ophthalmopathy (not recorded which).

This clonotype was seen more than once but under ten times. This may be a read error: a much more frequent sequence differs by one nucleotide. The J gene is TRBJ2-7, the V gene TRBV5-1, with D perhaps assigned TRBD1 or TRBD2 (5 bases each). CDR3 length: 14 amino acids. CDR1 and CDR2 from the germline V gene are SGHRS and YFSETQ. CDR3: CASSSRDRPYKQYF. CDR3 DNA: TGCGCCAGCAGCAGCCGGGACCGACCCTACAAGCAGTACTTC.

This clonotype turned up a few times. This rearrangement joins TRBV20-1 to TRBJ1-5; D is unclear. The germline V gene has CDR1 DFQATT and CDR2 SNEGSKA (reference sequence). V lost 2 bases and J 5 bases, leaving 19 bases between the germline ends. The CDR3 has 16 residues. DNA of the CDR3: TGCAGTGCTAGACCCTACCCCCCCACCCGGGATCAGCCCCAGCATTTT. Its translation is CSARPYPPTRDQPQHF.

Ten or more counts support this clonotype. The rearrangement links TRBV20-1 to TRBJ2-5; the match to TRBD2 covers 10 bases. Per the germline V gene, CDR1 is DFQATT and CDR2 is SNEGSKA (reference sequence). The ends lost 0 bases at V and 4 bases at J; junction bases unmatched: 5. There are 15 residues in the CDR3. CDR3: CSARDLRLAGETQYF. As DNA, the CDR3 is TGCAGTGCTAGAGATCTCCGACTAGCGGGAGAGACCCAGTACTTC.

V is TRBV7-8 and J is TRBJ2-1, with unresolved D. The CDR3 runs 19 residues. The V end lost 5 bases, the J end lost 1 base, and 24 bases lay between the germline ends. The germline gives CDR1 SGHVS, CDR2 FQNEAQ. Here the CDR3 reads CASSLVHGGRVTSYNEQFF. The CDR3 DNA reads TGTGCCAGCAGCCTCGTCCACGGCGGAAGGGTAACTTCCTACAATGAGCAGTTCTTC.

To note about this clonotype: At one boundary the junction diverges from the germline segment, which might be a read error. V and J are TRBV9 and TRBJ2-2; D not resolved. Germline V gene sequence: CDR1 SGDLS, CDR2 YYNGEE. This CDR3 spans 14 amino acids. The CDR3 here is CASSQALHPGELFF. In DNA, the CDR3 is TGCGCCAGCAGCCAAGCTCTCCACCCCGGGGAGCTGTTTTTT. The entire variable domain, with the rest obtained from reference TRBV9 and TRBJ2-2, is as follows: DSGVTQTPKHLITATGQRVTLRCSPRSGDLSVYWYQQSLDQGLQFLIQYYNGEERAKGNILERFSAQQFPDLHSELNLSSLELGDSALYFCASSQALHPGELFFGEGSRLTVL.

This chain uses TRBV6-1 with TRBJ2-5; TRBD1 or TRBD2 may be the D gene (5 bases each). Germline CDR1 is MNHNS and CDR2 is SASEGT. This CDR3 contains 13 residues. Trimming left V 3 bases short and J 5 bases short, with 10 bases between. The CDR3 DNA sequence: TGTGCCAGCAGTGAGGGGACGATGGAGACCCAGTACTTC. It encodes CASSEGTMETQYF.

This clonotype was observed at least ten times. V usage is TRBV6-5 and J usage is TRBJ2-7; the D is unclear. The CDR3 runs 14 residues. Germline CDR1 is MNHEY and CDR2 is SVGAGI. V shed 6 bases and J shed 1 base, with 13 bases lying between them. The CDR3 protein is CASRWAGSSYEQYF. In DNA, the CDR3 is TGTGCCAGCAGGTGGGCTGGGTCTTCCTACGAGCAGTACTTC.

This clonotype was recorded at least ten times. The chain carries TRBV9 and TRBJ2-5; D possibly uses TRBD1 or TRBD2 (6 bases each). Trimming left V 2 bases short and J 4 bases short, with 15 bases between. This CDR3 is 15 amino acids long. Germline CDR1 reads SGDLS; CDR2 reads YYNGEE. The CDR3 reads CASSVGGGGLETQYF. Here the CDR3 DNA reads TGTGCCAGCAGCGTGGGCGGAGGGGGGTTAGAGACCCAGTACTTC.

The gene calls are TRBV7-2 and TRBJ2-7; D remains unclear. Trimming pared 3 bases from V and 0 bases from J, leaving 9 bases between. Germline V gives CDR1 SGHTA, CDR2 FQGNSA. This CDR3 contains 14 residues. DNA for the CDR3: TGTGCCAGCAGCTTGGCGTGGGGCTCCTACGAGCAGTACTTC. Its protein product is CASSLAWGSYEQYF. The full variable domain, rest sourced from reference TRBV7-2 and TRBJ2-7, is GAGVSQSPSNKVTEKGKDVELRCDPISGHTALYWYRQSLGQGLEFLIYFQGNSAPDKSGLPSDRFSAERTGGSVSTLTIQRTQQEDSAVYLCASSLAWGSYEQYFGPGTRLTVT.

Regarding this clonotype: Germline is not matched at one junction end, which may reflect a read error. V gene TRBV2 combines with J gene TRBJ1-1; D unresolved. Germline V gene data show CDR1 as SNHLY and CDR2 as FYNNEI. This CDR3 region has 12 residues. For the CDR3, the DNA is TGTGCGAGCAAAAACTCGAACACTGAAGCTTTCTTT. Its translation is CASKNSNTEAFF.

The chain recombines TRBV10-3 with TRBJ2-7, with D possibly called TRBD1 or TRBD2 (6 bases each). The V gene's germline CDR1 is ENHRY and CDR2 SYGVKD. The CDR3 has 14 residues. Between the trimmed V and J ends, which lost 3 bases and 6 bases, there was a span of 15 bases. The CDR3 DNA is TGTGCCATCAGTGACCGAGGGGGGAAAGGCGAGCAGTACTTC. This translates into CAISDRGGKGEQYF.

V is TRBV19 and J is TRBJ1-5, with D uncertain. Trimming stripped 4 bases from V and 4 bases from J, with 8 bases between. This CDR3 comprises 13 residues. Germline CDR1 is LNHDA and CDR2 is SQIVND (reference sequence). The DNA of the CDR3 is TGTGCCAGTAGTAAGCAGACTAATCAGCCCCAGCATTTT. It encodes CASSKQTNQPQHF.

Remarks on this clonotype: A much larger clone sits a single nucleotide away, making a read error possible. V is TRBV7-9 and J is TRBJ1-5, with no clear D. The CDR3 contains 16 residues. CDR1 and CDR2 from the germline V gene are SEHNR and FQNEAQ (reference sequence). In DNA form, the CDR3 reads TGCGCCAGCAGCCCTCAAATGGCTTATAGCAATCAGCCCCGGCATTTT. It translates to CASSPQMAYSNQPRHF.

V gene TRBV5-1 combines with J gene TRBJ1-6, with TRBD1 matching over 7 bases. The CDR3 length is 14 residues. Trimming removed 4 bases from V and 7 bases from J; junction bases left unmatched: 5. The germline V gene encodes CDR1 SGHRS and CDR2 YFSETQ. The CDR3 nucleotides read TGCGCCAGCAGCGGCACAGGGGACAATTCACCCCTCCACTTT. Protein: CASSGTGDNSPLHF. The entire variable domain, with the rest obtained from reference TRBV5-1 and TRBJ1-6, is as follows: KAGVTQTPRYLIKTRGQQVTLSCSPISGHRSVSWYQQTPGQGLQFLFEYFSETQRNKGNFPGRFSGRQFSNSRSEMNVSTLELGDSALYLCASSGTGDNSPLHFGNGTRLTVT.

This clonotype showed up many times. A read error may produce the germline difference seen at one junction end. The chain joins TRBV11-2 to TRBJ2-2; D possibly corresponds to TRBD2 (7 bases). Germline CDR1 reads SGHAT; CDR2 reads FQNNGV. The CDR3 has 17 amino acids. The CDR3, as DNA: TGTGCCAGCAGCCGGCCGGGGAGGGGGGCGAAAACCGGGGAGCTGTTTTTT. As protein: CASSRPGRGAKTGELFF.

The chain has TRBV5-5 and TRBJ1-3; D is unclear. With 4 bases removed from V and 2 bases from J, the gap between germline ends came to 13 bases. The length of the CDR3 is 15 residues. The V gene's germline CDR1 is SGHKS and CDR2 YYEKEE (reference sequence). CDR3 in amino acids: CASSLGVGAGNTIYF. As DNA, the CDR3 is TGTGCCAGCAGCCTCGGGGTGGGCGCTGGAAACACCATATATTTT.

This clonotype showed up many times. J is TRBJ1-2 and V is TRBV7-2, with 8 positions matching TRBD1. Trimming took 0 bases from V and 1 from J; bases not matched to a gene: 1. CDR3 length equals 15 residues. Germline V gene lookup returns CDR1 SGHTA and CDR2 FQGNSA. The CDR3 reads CASSLADRVNYGYTF. DNA for the CDR3: TGTGCCAGCAGCTTAGCGGACAGGGTTAACTATGGCTACACCTTC.

The gene calls are TRBV25-1 and TRBJ2-7; D unresolved. Trimming stripped 4 bases from V and 0 bases from J, with 10 bases between. Per germline, CDR1 MGHDK and CDR2 SYGVNS. The CDR3 length is 14 residues. The DNA of the CDR3 is TGTGCCAGCAGTGGCCTGTTTGCCTCCTACGAGCAGTACTTC. Translating it yields CASSGLFASYEQYF.

This clonotype was counted ten times or more. This CDR3 reads CASSLAQYGYTF. The DNA of the CDR3 is TGTGCCAGCAGCTTAGCTCAGTATGGCTACACCTTC. This rearrangement joins TRBV7-2 to TRBJ1-2; D not resolved. The CDR3 extends over 12 amino acids. Per germline, CDR1 SGHTA and CDR2 FQGNSA. The germline V and J ends were trimmed by 0 bases and 5 bases, with 4 bases remaining between them.

This clonotype was picked up many times. The genes are TRBV4-2 and TRBJ2-7, with D maybe TRBD2 (6 bases). CDR3 size: 14 residues. CDR1 and CDR2 (germline): LGHNA, YNFKEQ. Trimming pared 3 bases from V and 5 bases from J, leaving 14 bases between. CDR3 residues: CASSQPAGRHEQYF. The CDR3 DNA reads TGTGCCAGCAGCCAGCCGGCAGGGAGGCACGAGCAGTACTTC.

This clonotype was seen ten or more times. The V call is TRBV7-2, the J call TRBJ2-3; D may be TRBD1 (7 bases). Germline V gene sequence: CDR1 SGHTA, CDR2 FQGNSA. V shed 0 bases and J shed 5 bases, with 24 bases lying between them. The CDR3 spans 19 residues. The DNA of the CDR3 is TGTGCCAGCAGCTTAGCCCCTCGCGGGACAGCAGTCGGGGGAGATACGCAGTATTTT. The encoded protein is CASSLAPRGTAVGGDTQYF.

V gene TRBV10-2 combines with J gene TRBJ1-3, with unresolved D. The V end was cut by 8 bases, the J end by 0 bases, with 11 bases between. Germline values: CDR1 WSHSY, CDR2 SAAADI. This CDR3 has 14 residues. CDR3 region: CASGGPDSGNTIYF. Written as DNA, the CDR3 is TGCGCCAGCGGAGGCCCAGACTCTGGAAACACCATATATTTT.

The V call is TRBV6-4, the J call TRBJ2-5; 8 positions agree with TRBD1. The CDR3 contains 14 residues. V lost 6 bases and J lost 5; bases outside the gene matches: 8. Germline CDR1 and CDR2: MRHNA and SNTAGT. Written as DNA, the CDR3 is TGTGCCAGCAGCCGCCGACAGGGGTACGAGACCCAGTACTTC. Encoded protein: CASSRRQGYETQYF.

This clonotype was seen many times. J is TRBJ1-6 and V is TRBV5-6; the D is unclear. Germline loops: CDR1 SGHDT, CDR2 YYEEEE. The V end lost 4 bases, the J end lost 6 bases, and 11 bases lay between the germline ends. The CDR3 consists of 14 residues. The chain's CDR3 is CASSQNRPNSPLHF. The CDR3 DNA is TGTGCCAGCAGCCAAAATCGGCCTAATTCACCCCTCCACTTT.

This clonotype was picked up many times. The chain links TRBV20-1 to TRBJ2-7, with no clear D. Germline loops: CDR1 DFQATT, CDR2 SNEGSKA (reference sequence). The length of the CDR3 is 13 residues. Deletions cut 1 base from V and 4 bases from J, with 11 bases between. The CDR3 coding sequence is TGCAGTGCTAGAGGAGACGGATTATACGAGCAGTACTTC. It is translated as CSARGDGLYEQYF.

CDR3 sequence (DNA): TGTGCCACCAGCCGGGACAGGGGTACCTACGAGCAGTACTTC. It yields the protein CATSRDRGTYEQYF. The genes are TRBV15 and TRBJ2-7; TRBD1 aligns across 10 bases. Trimming removed 5 bases from V and 2 bases from J; junction bases left unmatched: 3. The CDR3 runs 14 residues. CDR1 LNHNV and CDR2 YYDKDF come from the germline V gene (reference sequence).

CDR3 amino acids: CANSDGAYSPLHF. CDR3 in DNA: TGTGCCAACAGTGACGGGGCGTATTCACCCCTCCACTTT. This rearrangement joins TRBV7-2 to TRBJ1-6, with D possibly matching TRBD1 (5 bases). Trimming removed 10 bases from V and 8 bases from J, with 15 bases in between. The CDR3 contains 13 residues. Germline CDR1 is SGHTA and CDR2 is FQGNSA. Using reference TRBV7-2 and TRBJ1-6 for the parts outside the CDR3, the full variable domain is GAGVSQSPSNKVTEKGKDVELRCDPISGHTALYWYRQSLGQGLEFLIYFQGNSAPDKSGLPSDRFSAERTGGSVSTLTIQRTQQEDSAVYLCANSDGAYSPLHFGNGTRLTVT.

This clonotype was picked up many times. The J gene is TRBJ2-5, the V gene TRBV10-3, with TRBD2 as a possible D gene (6 bases). V dropped 6 bases and J dropped 3 bases, with 11 bases sitting between them. From germline, CDR1 is ENHRY and CDR2 SYGVKD. CDR3 size: 13 residues. For the CDR3, the DNA is TGTGCCATCAGCATTGGACTAAAAGAGACCCAGTACTTC. Translating it yields CAISIGLKETQYF.

The genes are TRBV20-1 and TRBJ1-4; D is undetermined. The CDR3 sequence is 11 residues long. Germline V gene lookup returns CDR1 DFQATT and CDR2 SNEGSKA (reference sequence). Trimming removed 1 base from V and 11 bases from J, with 8 bases in between. CDR3 in amino acids: CSARVNGKLFF. In DNA form, the CDR3 reads TGCAGTGCTAGAGTGAATGGCAAACTGTTTTTT.

Ten or more counts support this clonotype. This chain connects TRBV29-1 to TRBJ2-7; TRBD2 matches 7 bases. The CDR3 has 15 amino acids. J was trimmed by 2 bases and V by 6 bases; bases with no gene match: 13. CDR1 is SQVTM and CDR2 is ANQGSEA in the germline V gene. CDR3 in DNA: TGCAGCGTGGAGGGTAAAAGCGGGACGCCCTACGAGCAGTACTTC. Its translation is CSVEGKSGTPYEQYF.

Ten or more counts support this clonotype. The chain combines TRBV9 with TRBJ1-1; unclear D gene. The V and J ends lost 4 bases and 5 bases respectively, with 12 bases between them. Germline values: CDR1 SGDLS, CDR2 YYNGEE. The CDR3 spans 13 residues. The CDR3 is CASSLNRETEAFF. In DNA form, the CDR3 reads TGTGCCAGCAGCTTAAATCGAGAGACTGAAGCTTTCTTT.